This TCR beta chain was captured in a study of OX40 agonist ivuxolimab in advanced cancers. Regarding the complete study: Ivuxolimab was an agonistic, fully human IgG2 monoclonal antibody directed against OX40 (CD134), a costimulatory receptor. Intravenous ivuxolimab was administered to patients every 2 weeks at six dose levels: 0.01, 0.1, 0.3, 1.5, 3 and 10 mg/kg. Of the 50 to 55 dose-escalation patients, hepatocellular carcinoma was present in about 20, melanoma in around 15, renal cell carcinoma in 9 and head and neck cancer in 9. The dose-escalation cohort was around 83% male with a mean age of around 62 years, ranging from about 23 to 85. Prior anti-PD-1, anti-PD-L1 or anti-CTLA-4 therapy was permitted, and checkpoint inhibitors had been received by about 44% of dose-escalation patients. Three dose-escalation patients achieved partial responses, one with hepatocellular carcinoma and two with cutaneous melanoma. Peripheral TCRbeta sequencing was intended to test whether TCR sequence diversity was altered and clonal T-cell expansion was caused by ivuxolimab. The monotherapy dose-escalation portion (N ≈ 50 patients) of the phase I ivuxolimab trial is reported in the paper.

The trial excluded patients who had a history of autoimmune disease or who were on systemic immunosuppression. Peripheral blood for TCR sequencing was collected from all dose cohorts at baseline, on cycle 4 day 1, and on cycle 7 day 1. Samples were obtained from an open-label, multicenter, first-in-human phase I dose-escalation trial of ivuxolimab. Adults with locally advanced or metastatic melanoma, renal cell carcinoma, hepatocellular carcinoma or head and neck squamous cell carcinoma were enrolled in the trial. Before TCR sequencing, CD4+ T cells and CD8+ T cells from peripheral blood were sorted into separate populations. To sequence the TCRbeta CDR3 region, genomic DNA was isolated from the sorted cells. TCRbeta CDR3 regions were sequenced using the immunoSEQ Assay. TCRdb took over this immuneACCESS table, retaining in-frame rearrangements with V and J assigned. Such tables are incomplete; in checked studies, under half of the missing clones stem from an unresolved V gene, and the remainder is unexplained. The sample table holds 130,000 or so clones, of which 90% were seen once. The ten largest clones take up roughly 0.99% of the sample.

Here is what the overall study found, with its caveats: At doses of 0.1 to 3.0 mg/kg, clonal expansion of both CD4+ and CD8+ T cells in blood was seen between baseline and week 6. Partial responders in the 0.1-3.0 mg/kg groups had among the lowest normalized peripheral clonal expansion, especially among CD8+ T cells. Low levels of normalized T-cell clonal expansion were also seen in some patients who did not respond. After ivuxolimab, CD8+ T cells had more expanded clones than CD4+ T cells on average. Antigen specificity was not determined for the clonally expanded peripheral T cells.

The germline ends are 7 bases apart after V is trimmed by 4 bases and J by 4 bases. Spanning cysteine to phenylalanine, the CDR3 consists of 12 amino acids. The DNA shown is the 36-base CDR3, in frame from base 1. CDR1 and CDR2, per the germline V gene, are WSHSY and SAAADI. Points on this clone: The target of this receptor is not known. No base qualities exist here, and no much larger clone lies one base off it.

The rearrangement joined TRBV10-2 to TRBJ2-5; the D segment cannot be called with confidence. The source is an adult with an advanced solid tumor such as melanoma, head and neck, liver or kidney cancer. The sequences come from CD4+ or CD8+ T cells sorted from blood, collected in a trial of the OX40 agonist ivuxolimab. The CDR3 in this case is CASSVTGETQYF. Read as DNA, the sequence is TGCGCCAGCAGTGTTACGGGAGAGACCCAGTACTTC.